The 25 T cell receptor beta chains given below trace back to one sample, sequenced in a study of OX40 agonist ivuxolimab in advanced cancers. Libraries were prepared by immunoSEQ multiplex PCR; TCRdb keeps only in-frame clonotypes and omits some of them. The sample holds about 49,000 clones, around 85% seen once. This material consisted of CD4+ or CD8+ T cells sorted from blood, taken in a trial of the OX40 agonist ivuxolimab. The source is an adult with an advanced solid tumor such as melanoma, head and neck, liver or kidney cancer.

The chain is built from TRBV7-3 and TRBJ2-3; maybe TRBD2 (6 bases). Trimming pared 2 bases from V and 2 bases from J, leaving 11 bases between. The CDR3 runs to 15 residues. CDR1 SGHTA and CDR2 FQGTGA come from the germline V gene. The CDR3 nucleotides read TGTGCCAGCAGCTTACTAGCGACAGTCACAGATACGCAGTATTTT. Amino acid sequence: CASSLLATVTDTQYF.

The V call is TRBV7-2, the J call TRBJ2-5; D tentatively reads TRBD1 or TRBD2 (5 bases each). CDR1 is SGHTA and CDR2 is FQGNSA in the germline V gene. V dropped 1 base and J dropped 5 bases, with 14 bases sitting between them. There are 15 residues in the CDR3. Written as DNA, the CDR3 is TGTGCCAGCAGCTTAGGAGGGACCAGAGGGGAGACCCAGTACTTC. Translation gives CASSLGGTRGETQYF.

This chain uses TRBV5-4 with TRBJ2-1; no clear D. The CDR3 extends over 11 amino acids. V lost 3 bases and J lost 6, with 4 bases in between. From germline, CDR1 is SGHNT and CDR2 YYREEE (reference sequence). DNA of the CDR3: TGTGCCAGCAGCTGGGCCAATGAGCAGTTCTTC. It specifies CASSWANEQFF.

The CDR3 reads CASSRDSQETQYF. The CDR3 bases are TGTGCCAGCTCCCGGGACAGCCAAGAGACCCAGTACTTC. The chain recombines TRBV2 with TRBJ2-5; 7 bases agree with TRBD1. The CDR3 extends over 13 amino acids. After removal of 8 bases from V and 1 base from J, the junction contained 4 bases not matched to a gene. Looked up from germline, CDR1 is SNHLY and CDR2 is FYNNEI.

The CDR3 loop reads CASSPWYGNTEAFF. The CDR3 DNA is TGTGCCAGCAGCCCGTGGTACGGGAACACTGAAGCTTTCTTT. This chain links TRBV6-5 with TRBJ1-1, with unresolved D. This CDR3 is 14 amino acids long. Trimming shortened V by 6 bases and J by 1 base, and 12 bases separated the two germline ends. Germline V lookup: CDR1 MNHEY, CDR2 SVGAGI.

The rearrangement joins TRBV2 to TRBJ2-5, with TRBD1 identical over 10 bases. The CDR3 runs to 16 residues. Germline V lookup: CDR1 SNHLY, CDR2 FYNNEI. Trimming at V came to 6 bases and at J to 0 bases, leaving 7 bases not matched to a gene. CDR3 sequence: CASRGQGDTYQETQYF. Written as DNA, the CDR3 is TGTGCCAGCAGAGGACAGGGGGACACCTACCAAGAGACCCAGTACTTC.

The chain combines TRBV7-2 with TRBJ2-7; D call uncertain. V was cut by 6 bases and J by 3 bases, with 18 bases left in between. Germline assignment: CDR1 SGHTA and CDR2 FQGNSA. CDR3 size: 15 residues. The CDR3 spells CASRRGPEKLYEQYF. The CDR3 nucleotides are TGTGCCAGCAGAAGAGGACCGGAAAAACTCTACGAGCAGTACTTC. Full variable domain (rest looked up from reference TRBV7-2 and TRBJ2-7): GAGVSQSPSNKVTEKGKDVELRCDPISGHTALYWYRQSLGQGLEFLIYFQGNSAPDKSGLPSDRFSAERTGGSVSTLTIQRTQQEDSAVYLCASRRGPEKLYEQYFGPGTRLTVT.

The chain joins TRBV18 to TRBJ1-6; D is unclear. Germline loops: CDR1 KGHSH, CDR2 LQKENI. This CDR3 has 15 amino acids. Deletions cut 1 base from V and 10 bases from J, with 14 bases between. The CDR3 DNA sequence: TGTGCCAGCTCACCACGAGACGAGACCTCCTCACCCCTCCACTTT. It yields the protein CASSPRDETSSPLHF.

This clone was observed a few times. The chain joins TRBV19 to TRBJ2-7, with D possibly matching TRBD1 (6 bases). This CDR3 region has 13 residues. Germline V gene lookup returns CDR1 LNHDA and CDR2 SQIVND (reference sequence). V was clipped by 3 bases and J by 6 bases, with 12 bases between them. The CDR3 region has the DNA TGTGCCAGTAGTATGCTTCCAGGGGCCGAGCAGTACTTC. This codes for CASSMLPGAEQYF.

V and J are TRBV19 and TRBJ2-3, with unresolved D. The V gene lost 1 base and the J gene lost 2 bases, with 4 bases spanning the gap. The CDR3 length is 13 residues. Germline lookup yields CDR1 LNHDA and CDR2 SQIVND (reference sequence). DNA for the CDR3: TGTGCCAGTAGTATAGGAATCACAGATACGCAGTATTTT. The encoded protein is CASSIGITDTQYF.

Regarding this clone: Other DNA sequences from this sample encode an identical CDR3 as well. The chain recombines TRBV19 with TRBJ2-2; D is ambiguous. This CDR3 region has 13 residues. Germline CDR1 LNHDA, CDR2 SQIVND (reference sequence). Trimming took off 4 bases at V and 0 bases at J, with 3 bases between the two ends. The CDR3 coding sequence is TGTGCCAGTAGTAACCCGAACACCGGGGAGCTGTTTTTT. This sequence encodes CASSNPNTGELFF.

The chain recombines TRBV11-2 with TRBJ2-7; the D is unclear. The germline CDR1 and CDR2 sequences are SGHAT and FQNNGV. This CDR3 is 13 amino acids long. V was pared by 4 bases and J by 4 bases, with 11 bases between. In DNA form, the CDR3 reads TGTGCCAGCAGCTCCGAAGTCTCTTACGAGCAGTACTTC. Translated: CASSSEVSYEQYF.

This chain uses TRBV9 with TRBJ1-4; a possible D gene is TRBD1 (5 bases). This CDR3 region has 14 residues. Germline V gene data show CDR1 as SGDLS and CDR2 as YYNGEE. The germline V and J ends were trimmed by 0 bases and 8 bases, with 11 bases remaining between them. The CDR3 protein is CASSVAQAGEKLFF. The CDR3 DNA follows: TGTGCCAGCAGCGTAGCACAGGCCGGGGAAAAACTGTTTTTT.

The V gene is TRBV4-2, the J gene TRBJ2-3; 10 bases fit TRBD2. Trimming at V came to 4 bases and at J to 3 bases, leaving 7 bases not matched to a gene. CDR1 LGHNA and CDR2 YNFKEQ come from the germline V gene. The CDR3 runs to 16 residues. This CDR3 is CASSPRLAGVTDTQYF. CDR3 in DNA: TGTGCCAGCAGCCCCCGTCTAGCGGGAGTTACAGATACGCAGTATTTT.

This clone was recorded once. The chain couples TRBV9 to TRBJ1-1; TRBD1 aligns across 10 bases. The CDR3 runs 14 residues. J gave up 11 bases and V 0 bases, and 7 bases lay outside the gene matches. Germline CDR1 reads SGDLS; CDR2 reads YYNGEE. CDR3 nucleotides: TGTGCCAGCAGCGTAGCCCCGACAGGGGGCGGGGCTTTCTTT. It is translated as CASSVAPTGGGAFF.

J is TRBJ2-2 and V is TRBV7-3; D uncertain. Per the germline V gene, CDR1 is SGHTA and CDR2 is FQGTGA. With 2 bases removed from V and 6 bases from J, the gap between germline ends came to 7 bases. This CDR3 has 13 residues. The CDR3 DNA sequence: TGTGCCAGCAGCTTAGAAGGTGCCGGGGAGCTGTTTTTT. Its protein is CASSLEGAGELFF.

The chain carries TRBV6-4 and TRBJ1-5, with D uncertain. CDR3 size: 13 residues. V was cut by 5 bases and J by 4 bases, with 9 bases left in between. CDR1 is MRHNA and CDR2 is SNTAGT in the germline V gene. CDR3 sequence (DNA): TGTGCCAGCAGTTCGGTCCCTAATCAGCCCCAGCATTTT. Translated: CASSSVPNQPQHF.

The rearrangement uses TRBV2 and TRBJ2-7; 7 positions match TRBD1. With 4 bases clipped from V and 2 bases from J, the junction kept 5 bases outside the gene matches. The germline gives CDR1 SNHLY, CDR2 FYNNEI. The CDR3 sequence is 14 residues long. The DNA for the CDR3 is TGTGCCAGCAGTGGAGGGGGCGCGCCCTACGAGCAGTACTTC. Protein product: CASSGGGAPYEQYF.

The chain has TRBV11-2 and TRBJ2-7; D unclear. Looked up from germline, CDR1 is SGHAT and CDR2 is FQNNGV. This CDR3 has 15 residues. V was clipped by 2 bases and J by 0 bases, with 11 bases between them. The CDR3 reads CASSLIEIGSYEQYF. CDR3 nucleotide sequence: TGTGCCAGCAGCTTAATAGAGATAGGCTCCTACGAGCAGTACTTC.

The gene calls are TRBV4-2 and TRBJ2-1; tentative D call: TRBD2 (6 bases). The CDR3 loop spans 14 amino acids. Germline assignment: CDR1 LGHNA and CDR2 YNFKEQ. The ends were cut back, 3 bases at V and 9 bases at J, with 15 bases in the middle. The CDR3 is CASSQAGREGEQFF. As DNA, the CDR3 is TGTGCCAGCAGCCAGGCCGGGAGAGAAGGTGAGCAGTTCTTC.

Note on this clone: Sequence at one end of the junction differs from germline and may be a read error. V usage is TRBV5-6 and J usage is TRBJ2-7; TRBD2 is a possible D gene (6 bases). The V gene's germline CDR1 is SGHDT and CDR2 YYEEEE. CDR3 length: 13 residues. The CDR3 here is CASSLAQEGQKGF. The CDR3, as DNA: TGTGCCAGCAGCTTGGCCCAGGAGGGCCAGAAAGGCTTC.

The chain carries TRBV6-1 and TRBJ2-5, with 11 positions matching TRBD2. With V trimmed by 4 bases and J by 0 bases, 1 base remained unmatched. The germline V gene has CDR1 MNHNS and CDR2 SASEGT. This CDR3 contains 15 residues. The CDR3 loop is CASSGTSGYQETQYF. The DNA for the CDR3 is TGTGCCAGCAGTGGGACTAGCGGGTACCAAGAGACCCAGTACTTC.

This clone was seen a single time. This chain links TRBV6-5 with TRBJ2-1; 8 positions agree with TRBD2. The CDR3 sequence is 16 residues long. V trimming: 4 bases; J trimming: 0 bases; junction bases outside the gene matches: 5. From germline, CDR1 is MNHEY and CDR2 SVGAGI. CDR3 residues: CASSSGTRFSYNEQFF. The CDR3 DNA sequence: TGTGCCAGCAGTTCCGGGACTAGATTCTCCTACAATGAGCAGTTCTTC.

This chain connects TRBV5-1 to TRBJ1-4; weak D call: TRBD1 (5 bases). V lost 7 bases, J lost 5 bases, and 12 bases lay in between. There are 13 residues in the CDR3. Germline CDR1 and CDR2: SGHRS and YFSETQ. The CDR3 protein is CASQRGLNEKLFF. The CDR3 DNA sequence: TGCGCCAGCCAGAGGGGATTAAATGAAAAACTGTTTTTT.

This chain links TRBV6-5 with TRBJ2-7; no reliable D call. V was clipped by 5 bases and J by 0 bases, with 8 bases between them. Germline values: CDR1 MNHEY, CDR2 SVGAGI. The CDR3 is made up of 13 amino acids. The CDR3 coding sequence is TGTGCCAGCAGTGAAAGTGTCTCCTACGAGCAGTACTTC. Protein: CASSESVSYEQYF.